This record concerns one T cell receptor beta chain sequence. Its specificity is unknown. The entry originates in a study of shared clonotypes between healthy human individuals. The wider study: Per donor, CD8 memory used one plate, CD8 naive used two, CD4 memory used three and CD4 naive used three. General study points: Across subsets, estimated richness was generally greater for naive than for memory populations.

Clones were sequenced by immunoSEQ multiplex PCR, and TCRdb holds only the in-frame ones, with some missing. In the table there are about 1 million clones, approximately 68% of which are singletons. Germline lookup yields CDR1 SGDLS and CDR2 YYNGEE. The CDR3 totals 15 residues. Trimming removed 4 bases from V and 5 bases from J; junction bases left unmatched: 8. Adult donors, all healthy and HIV-negative, had no recent acute infections or vaccinations. Input material: memory CD4+ T cells sorted from blood. Subset described: CD45RA-negative fraction. This sequence was found in a young man in good health. The J gene is TRBJ1-4, the V gene TRBV9; the match to TRBD1 covers 7 bases. In DNA, the CDR3 is TGTGCCAGCAGCCAAGGGACAGTGAGAAATGAAAAACTGTTTTTT. This gives the protein CASSQGTVRNEKLFF.